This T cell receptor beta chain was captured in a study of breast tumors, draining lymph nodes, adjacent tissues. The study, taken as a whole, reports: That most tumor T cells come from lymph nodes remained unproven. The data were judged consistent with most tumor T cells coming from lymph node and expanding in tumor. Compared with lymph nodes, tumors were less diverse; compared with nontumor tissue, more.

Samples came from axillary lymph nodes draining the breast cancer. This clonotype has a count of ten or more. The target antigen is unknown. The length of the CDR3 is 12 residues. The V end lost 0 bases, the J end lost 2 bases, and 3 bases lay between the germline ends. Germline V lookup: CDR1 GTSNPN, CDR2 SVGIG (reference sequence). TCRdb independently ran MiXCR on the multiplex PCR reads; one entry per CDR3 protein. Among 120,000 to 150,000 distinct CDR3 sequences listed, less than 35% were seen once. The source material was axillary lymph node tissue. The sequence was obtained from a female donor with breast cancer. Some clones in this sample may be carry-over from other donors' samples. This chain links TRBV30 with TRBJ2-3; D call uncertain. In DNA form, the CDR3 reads TGTGCCTGGAGTGTCGCCACAGATACGCAGTATTTT. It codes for CAWSVATDTQYF.